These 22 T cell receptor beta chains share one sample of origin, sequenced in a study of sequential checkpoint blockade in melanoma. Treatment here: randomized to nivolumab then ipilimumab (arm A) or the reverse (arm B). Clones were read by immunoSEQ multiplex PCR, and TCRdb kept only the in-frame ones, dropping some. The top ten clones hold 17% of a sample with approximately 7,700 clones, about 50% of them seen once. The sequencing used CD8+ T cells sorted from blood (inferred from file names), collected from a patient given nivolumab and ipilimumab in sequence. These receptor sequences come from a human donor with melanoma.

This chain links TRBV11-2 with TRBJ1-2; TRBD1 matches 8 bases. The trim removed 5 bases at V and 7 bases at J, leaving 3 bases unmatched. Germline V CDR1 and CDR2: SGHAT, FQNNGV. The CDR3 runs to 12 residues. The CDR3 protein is CASSDGTGGYTF. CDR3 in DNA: TGTGCCAGCAGCGATGGGACAGGTGGCTACACCTTC.

CDR3 DNA sequence: TGTGCCAGTAGTATCGTCGGGGGGCGCGGCTACACCTTC. It yields the protein CASSIVGGRGYTF. The V and J genes are TRBV19 and TRBJ1-2, with D perhaps TRBD1 (6 bases). Germline-derived CDR1 and CDR2 are LNHDA and SQIVND (reference sequence). Trimming took 3 bases from V and 8 from J, leaving 13 bases between them. The CDR3 runs to 13 residues.

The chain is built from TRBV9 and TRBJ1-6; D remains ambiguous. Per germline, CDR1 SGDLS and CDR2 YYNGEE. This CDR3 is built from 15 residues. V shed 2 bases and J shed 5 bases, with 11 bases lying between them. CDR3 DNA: TGTGCCAGCAGCGTCGGGCCCGGGGATAATTCACCCCTCCACTTT. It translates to CASSVGPGDNSPLHF.

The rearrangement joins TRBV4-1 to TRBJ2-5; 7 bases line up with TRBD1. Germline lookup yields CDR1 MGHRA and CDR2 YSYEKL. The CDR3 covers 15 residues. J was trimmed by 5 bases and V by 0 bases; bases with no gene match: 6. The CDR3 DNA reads TGCGCCAGCAGCCAAGATGTAGGGGGCGAGGAGACCCAGTACTTC. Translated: CASSQDVGGEETQYF.

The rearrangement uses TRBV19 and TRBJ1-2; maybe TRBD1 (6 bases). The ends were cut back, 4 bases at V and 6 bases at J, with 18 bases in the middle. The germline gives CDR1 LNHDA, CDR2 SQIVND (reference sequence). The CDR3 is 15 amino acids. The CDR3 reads CASSSQTGHWDGYTF. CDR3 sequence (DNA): TGTGCCAGTAGTAGCCAGACAGGCCATTGGGATGGCTACACCTTC.

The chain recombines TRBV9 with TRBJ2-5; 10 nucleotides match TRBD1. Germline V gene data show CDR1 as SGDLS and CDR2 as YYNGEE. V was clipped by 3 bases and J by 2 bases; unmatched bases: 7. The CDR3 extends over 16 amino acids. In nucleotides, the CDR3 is TGTGCCAGCAGCGCCCGCCGGACAGGGGGACAAGAGACCCAGTACTTC. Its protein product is CASSARRTGGQETQYF.

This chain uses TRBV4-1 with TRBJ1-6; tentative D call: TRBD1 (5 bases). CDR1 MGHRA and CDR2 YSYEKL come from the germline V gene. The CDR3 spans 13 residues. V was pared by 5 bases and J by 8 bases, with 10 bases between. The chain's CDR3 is CASSTREDSPLHF. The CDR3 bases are TGCGCCAGCAGCACCAGGGAGGATTCACCCCTCCACTTT.

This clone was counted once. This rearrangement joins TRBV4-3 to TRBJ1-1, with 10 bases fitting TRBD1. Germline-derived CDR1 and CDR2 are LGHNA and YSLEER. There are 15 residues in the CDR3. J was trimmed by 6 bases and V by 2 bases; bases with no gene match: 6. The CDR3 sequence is CASSQKTGGESEAFF. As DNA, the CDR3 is TGCGCCAGCAGCCAAAAGACAGGGGGCGAGTCTGAAGCTTTCTTT.

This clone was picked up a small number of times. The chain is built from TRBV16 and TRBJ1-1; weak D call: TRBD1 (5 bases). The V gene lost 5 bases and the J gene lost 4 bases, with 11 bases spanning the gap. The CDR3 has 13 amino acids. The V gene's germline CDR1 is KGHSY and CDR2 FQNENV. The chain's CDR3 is CASSKQVPTEAFF. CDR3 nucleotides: TGTGCCAGCAGCAAACAGGTGCCCACTGAAGCTTTCTTT.

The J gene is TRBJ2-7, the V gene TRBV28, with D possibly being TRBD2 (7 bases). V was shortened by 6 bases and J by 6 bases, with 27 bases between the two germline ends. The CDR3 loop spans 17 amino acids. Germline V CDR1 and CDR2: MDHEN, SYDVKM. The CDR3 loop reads CASRTQMTGIAGAEQYF. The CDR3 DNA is TGTGCCAGCAGAACACAAATGACCGGGATCGCGGGGGCCGAGCAGTACTTC.

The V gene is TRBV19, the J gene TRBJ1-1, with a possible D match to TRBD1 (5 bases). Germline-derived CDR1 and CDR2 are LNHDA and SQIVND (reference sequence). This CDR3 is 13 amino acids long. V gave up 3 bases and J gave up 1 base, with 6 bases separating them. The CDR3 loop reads CASSIRENTEAFF. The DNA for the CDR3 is TGTGCCAGTAGTATCAGGGAGAACACTGAAGCTTTCTTT.

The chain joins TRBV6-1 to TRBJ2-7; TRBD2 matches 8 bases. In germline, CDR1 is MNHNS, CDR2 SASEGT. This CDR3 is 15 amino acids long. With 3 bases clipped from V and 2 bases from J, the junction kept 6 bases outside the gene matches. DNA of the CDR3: TGTGCCAGCAGTGATTTAGCGGGGTTAGCCTACGAGCAGTACTTC. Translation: CASSDLAGLAYEQYF.

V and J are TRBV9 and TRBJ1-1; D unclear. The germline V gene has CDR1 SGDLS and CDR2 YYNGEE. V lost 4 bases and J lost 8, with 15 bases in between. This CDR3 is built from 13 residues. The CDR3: CASSIGSGEEAFF. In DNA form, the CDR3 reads TGTGCCAGCAGCATAGGGAGCGGAGAGGAAGCTTTCTTT.

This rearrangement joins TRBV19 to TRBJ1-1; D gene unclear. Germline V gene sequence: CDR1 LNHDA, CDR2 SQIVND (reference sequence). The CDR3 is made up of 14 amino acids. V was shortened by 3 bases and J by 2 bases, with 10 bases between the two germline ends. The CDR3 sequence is CASSIGRSNTEAFF. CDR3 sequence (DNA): TGTGCCAGTAGTATTGGCAGGTCCAACACTGAAGCTTTCTTT.

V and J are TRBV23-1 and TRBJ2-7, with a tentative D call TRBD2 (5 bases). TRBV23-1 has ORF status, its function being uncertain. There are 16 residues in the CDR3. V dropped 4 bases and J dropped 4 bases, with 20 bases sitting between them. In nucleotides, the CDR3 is TGCGCCAGCAGTCCCGACGGAGCCCCAAAGCGGTACGAGCAGTACTTC. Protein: CASSPDGAPKRYEQYF.

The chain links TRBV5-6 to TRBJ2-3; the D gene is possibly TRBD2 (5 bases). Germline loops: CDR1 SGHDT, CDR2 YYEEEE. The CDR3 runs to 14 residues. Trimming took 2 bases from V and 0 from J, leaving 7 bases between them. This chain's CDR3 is CASSFRGSTDTQYF. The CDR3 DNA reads TGTGCCAGCAGCTTCCGCGGGAGCACAGATACGCAGTATTTT. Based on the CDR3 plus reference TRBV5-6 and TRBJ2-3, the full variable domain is DAGVTQSPTHLIKTRGQQVTLRCSPKSGHDTVSWYQQALGQGPQFIFQYYEEEERQRGNFPDRFSGHQFPNYSSELNVNALLLGDSALYLCASSFRGSTDTQYFGPGTRLTVL.

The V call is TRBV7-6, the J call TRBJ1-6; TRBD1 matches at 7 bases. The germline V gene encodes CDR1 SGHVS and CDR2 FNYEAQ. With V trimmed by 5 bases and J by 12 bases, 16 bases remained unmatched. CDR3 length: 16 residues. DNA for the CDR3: TGTGCCAGCAGCGACGGGACAGTCCTCAGCCTAAGACCCCTCCACTTT. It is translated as CASSDGTVLSLRPLHF.

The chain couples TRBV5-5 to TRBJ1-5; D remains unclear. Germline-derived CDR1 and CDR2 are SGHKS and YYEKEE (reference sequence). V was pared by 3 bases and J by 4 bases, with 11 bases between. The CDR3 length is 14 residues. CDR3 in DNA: TGTGCCAGCAGCTCCTATCCTGAGAATCAGCCCCAGCATTTT. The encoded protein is CASSSYPENQPQHF.

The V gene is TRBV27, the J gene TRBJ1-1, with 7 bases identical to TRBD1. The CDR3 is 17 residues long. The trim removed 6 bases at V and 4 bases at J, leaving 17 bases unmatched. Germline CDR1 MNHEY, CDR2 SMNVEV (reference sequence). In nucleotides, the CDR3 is TGTGCCAGCAGCCCGATCGAACAGGGGTTTTCGACCACTGAAGCTTTCTTT. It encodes CASSPIEQGFSTTEAFF.

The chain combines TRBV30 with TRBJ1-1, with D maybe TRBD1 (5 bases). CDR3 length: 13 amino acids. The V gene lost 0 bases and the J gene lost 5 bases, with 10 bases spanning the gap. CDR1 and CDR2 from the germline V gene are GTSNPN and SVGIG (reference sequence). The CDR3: CAWSVGAGTEAFF. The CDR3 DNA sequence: TGTGCCTGGAGTGTAGGGGCCGGGACTGAAGCTTTCTTT.

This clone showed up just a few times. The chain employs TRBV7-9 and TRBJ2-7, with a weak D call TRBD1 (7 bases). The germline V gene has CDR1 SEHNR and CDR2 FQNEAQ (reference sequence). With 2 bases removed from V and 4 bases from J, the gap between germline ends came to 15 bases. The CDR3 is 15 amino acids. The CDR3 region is CASSLSQGEVYEQYF. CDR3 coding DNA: TGTGCCAGCAGCTTAAGTCAGGGGGAGGTGTACGAGCAGTACTTC.

The CDR3 region is CASRYTAENTEAFF. CDR3 nucleotides: TGTGCCAGCAGGTACACCGCGGAGAACACTGAAGCTTTCTTT. The chain recombines TRBV11-2 with TRBJ1-1; no clear D gene. Germline CDR1 and CDR2: SGHAT and FQNNGV. CDR3 length: 14 residues. Trimming stripped 6 bases from V and 1 base from J, with 12 bases between.